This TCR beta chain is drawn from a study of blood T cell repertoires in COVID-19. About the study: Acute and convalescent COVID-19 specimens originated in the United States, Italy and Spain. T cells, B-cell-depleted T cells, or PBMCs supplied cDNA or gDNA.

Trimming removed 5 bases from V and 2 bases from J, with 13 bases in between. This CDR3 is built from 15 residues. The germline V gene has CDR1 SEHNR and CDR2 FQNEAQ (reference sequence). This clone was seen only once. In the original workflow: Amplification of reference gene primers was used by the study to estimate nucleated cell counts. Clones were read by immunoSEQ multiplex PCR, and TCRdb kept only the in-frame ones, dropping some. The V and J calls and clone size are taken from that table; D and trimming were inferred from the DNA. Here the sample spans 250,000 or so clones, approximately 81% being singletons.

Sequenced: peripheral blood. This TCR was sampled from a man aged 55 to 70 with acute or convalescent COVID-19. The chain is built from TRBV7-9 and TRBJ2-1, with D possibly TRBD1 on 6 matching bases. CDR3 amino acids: CASSRFRGTYNEQFF. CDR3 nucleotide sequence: TGTGCCAGCAGCCGTTTCAGGGGAACCTACAATGAGCAGTTCTTC.